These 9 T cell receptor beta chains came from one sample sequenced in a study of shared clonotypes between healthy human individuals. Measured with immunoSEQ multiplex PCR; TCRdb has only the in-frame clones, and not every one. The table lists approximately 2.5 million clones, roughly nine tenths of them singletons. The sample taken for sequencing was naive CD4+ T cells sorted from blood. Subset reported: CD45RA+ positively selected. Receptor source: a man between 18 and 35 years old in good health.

The CDR3: CASSPEVGASLGANVLTF. In DNA form, the CDR3 reads TGCGCCAGCAGCCCGGAGGTGGGAGCCTCTTTGGGGGCCAACGTCCTGACTTTC. The rearrangement uses TRBV5-1 and TRBJ2-6, with D tentatively TRBD2 (5 bases). Germline CDR1 and CDR2: SGHRS and YFSETQ. The V gene lost 4 bases and the J gene lost 4 bases, with 21 bases spanning the gap. This CDR3 has 18 residues.

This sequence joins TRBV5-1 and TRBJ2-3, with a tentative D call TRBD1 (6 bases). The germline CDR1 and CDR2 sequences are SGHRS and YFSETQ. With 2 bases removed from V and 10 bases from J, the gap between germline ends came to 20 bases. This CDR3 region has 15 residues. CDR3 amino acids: CASSLTLATGQSQYF. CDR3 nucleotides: TGCGCCAGCAGCTTAACTCTCGCGACAGGTCAATCGCAGTATTTT. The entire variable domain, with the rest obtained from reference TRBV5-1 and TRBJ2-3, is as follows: KAGVTQTPRYLIKTRGQQVTLSCSPISGHRSVSWYQQTPGQGLQFLFEYFSETQRNKGNFPGRFSGRQFSNSRSEMNVSTLELGDSALYLCASSLTLATGQSQYFGPGTRLTVL.

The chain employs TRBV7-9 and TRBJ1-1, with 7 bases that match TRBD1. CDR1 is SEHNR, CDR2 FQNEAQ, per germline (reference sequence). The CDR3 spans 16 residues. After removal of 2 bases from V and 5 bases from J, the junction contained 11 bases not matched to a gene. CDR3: CASSLRQGAAGTEAFF. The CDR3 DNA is TGTGCCAGCAGCTTACGACAGGGTGCCGCGGGGACTGAAGCTTTCTTT. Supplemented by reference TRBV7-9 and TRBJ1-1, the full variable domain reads DTGVSQNPRHKITKRGQNVTFRCDPISEHNRLYWYRQTLGQGPEFLTYFQNEAQLEKSRLLSDRFSAERPKGSFSTLEIQRTEQGDSAMYLCASSLRQGAAGTEAFFGQGTRLTVV.

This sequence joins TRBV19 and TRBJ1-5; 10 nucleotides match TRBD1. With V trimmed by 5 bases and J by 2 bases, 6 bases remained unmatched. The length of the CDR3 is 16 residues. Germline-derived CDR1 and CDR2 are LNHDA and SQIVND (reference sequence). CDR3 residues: CASSPTGTGGNQPQHF. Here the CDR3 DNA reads TGTGCCAGTAGTCCCACCGGGACAGGGGGCAATCAGCCCCAGCATTTT.

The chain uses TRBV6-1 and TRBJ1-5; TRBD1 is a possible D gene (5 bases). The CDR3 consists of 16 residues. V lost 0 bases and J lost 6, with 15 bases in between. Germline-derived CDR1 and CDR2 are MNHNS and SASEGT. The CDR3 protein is CASSEATGGVGQPQHF. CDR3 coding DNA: TGTGCCAGCAGTGAAGCCACGGGGGGGGTAGGTCAGCCCCAGCATTTT.

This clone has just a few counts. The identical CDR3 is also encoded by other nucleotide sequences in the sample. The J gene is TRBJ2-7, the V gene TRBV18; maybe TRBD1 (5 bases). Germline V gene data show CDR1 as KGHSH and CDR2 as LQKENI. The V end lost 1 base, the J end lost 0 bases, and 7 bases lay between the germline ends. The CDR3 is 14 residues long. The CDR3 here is CASSPQGSSYEQYF. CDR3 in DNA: TGTGCCAGCTCACCACAGGGGTCCTCCTACGAGCAGTACTTC.

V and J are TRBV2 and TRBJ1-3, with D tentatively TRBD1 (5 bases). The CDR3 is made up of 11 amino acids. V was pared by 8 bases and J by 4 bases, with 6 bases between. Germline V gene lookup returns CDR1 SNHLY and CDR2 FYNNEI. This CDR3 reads CASGAGNTIYF. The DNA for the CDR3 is TGTGCCAGCGGGGCAGGAAACACCATATATTTT. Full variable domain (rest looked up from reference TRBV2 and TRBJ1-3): EPEVTQTPSHQVTQMGQEVILRCVPISNHLYFYWYRQILGQKVEFLVSFYNNEISEKSEIFDDQFSVERPDGSNFTLKIRSTKLEDSAMYFCASGAGNTIYFGEGSWLTVV.

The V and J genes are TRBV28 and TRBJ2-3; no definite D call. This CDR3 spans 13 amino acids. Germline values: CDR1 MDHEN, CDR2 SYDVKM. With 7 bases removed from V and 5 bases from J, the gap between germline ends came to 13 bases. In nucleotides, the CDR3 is TGTGCCAGCACCCCCCGGGTAAAAGATACGCAGTATTTT. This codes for CASTPRVKDTQYF.

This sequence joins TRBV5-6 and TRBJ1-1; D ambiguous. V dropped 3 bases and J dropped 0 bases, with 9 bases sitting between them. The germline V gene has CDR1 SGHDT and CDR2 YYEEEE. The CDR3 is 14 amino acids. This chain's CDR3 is CASSSTRMNTEAFF. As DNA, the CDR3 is TGTGCCAGCAGCTCAACACGCATGAACACTGAAGCTTTCTTT.